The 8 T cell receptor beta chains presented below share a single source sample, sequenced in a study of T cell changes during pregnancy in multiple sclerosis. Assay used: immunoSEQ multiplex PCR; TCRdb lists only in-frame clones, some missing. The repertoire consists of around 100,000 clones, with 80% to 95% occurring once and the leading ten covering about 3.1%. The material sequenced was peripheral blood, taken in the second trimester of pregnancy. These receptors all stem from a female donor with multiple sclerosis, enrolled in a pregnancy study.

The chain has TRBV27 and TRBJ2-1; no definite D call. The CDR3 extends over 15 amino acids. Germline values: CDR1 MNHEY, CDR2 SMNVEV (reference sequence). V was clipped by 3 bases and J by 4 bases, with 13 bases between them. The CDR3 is CASSFLPFLYNEQFF. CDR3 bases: TGTGCCAGCAGTTTCCTCCCGTTTTTGTACAATGAGCAGTTCTTC.

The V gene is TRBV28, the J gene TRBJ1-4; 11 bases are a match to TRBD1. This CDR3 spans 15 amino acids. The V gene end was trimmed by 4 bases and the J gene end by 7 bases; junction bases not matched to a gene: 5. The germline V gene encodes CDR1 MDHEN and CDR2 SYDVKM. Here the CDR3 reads CASSSSGTGGEKLFF. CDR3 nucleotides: TGTGCCAGCAGTTCATCCGGGACAGGGGGTGAAAAACTGTTTTTT.

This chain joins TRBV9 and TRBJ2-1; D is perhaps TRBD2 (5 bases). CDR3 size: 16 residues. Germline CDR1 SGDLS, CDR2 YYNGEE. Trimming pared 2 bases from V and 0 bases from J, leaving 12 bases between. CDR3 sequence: CASSVIGISSYNEQFF. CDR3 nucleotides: TGTGCCAGCAGCGTGATCGGGATTAGCTCCTACAATGAGCAGTTCTTC.

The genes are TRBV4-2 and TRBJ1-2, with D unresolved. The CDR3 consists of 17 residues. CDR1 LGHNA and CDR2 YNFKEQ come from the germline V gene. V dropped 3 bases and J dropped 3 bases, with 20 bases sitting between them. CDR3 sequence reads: CASSQLIGVETDYGYTF. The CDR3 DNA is TGTGCCAGCAGCCAGCTCATCGGGGTAGAAACCGACTATGGCTACACCTTC.

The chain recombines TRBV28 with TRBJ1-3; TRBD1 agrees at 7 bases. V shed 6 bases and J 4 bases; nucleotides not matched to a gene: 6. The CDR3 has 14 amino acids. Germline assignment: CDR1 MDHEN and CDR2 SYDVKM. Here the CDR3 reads CASSLTGAGNTIYF. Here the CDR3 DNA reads TGTGCCAGCAGCTTAACAGGGGCCGGAAACACCATATATTTT.

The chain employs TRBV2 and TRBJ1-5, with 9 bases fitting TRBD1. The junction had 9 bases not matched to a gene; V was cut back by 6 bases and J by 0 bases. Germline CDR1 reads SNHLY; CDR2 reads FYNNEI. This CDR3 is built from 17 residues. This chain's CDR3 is CASSPGGTGFSNQPQHF. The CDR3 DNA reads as TGTGCCAGCAGCCCCGGAGGGACAGGGTTTAGCAATCAGCCCCAGCATTTT.

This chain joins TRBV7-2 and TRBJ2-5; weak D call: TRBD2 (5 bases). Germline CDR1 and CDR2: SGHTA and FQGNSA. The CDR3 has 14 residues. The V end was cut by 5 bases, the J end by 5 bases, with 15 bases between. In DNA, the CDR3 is TGTGCCAGCAGCCCCCTGGGAGTGGGGGAGACCCAGTACTTC. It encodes CASSPLGVGETQYF.

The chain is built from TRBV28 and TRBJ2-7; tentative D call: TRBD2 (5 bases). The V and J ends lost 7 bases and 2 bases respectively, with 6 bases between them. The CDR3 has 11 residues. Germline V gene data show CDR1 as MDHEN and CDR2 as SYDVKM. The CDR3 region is CASKGAYEQYF. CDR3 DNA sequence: TGTGCCAGCAAGGGAGCCTACGAGCAGTACTTC.